This T cell receptor (beta chain) was obtained from a study of CD8 T cells in Susac syndrome. Study-wide results and caveats: The study admitted that it had a relatively small number of individuals in its TCR sequencing and HLA analysis.

With regard to this clonotype: Antigen unknown.

The sequenced target, TCR beta, came from blood CD8+ and CD4+ T cells. Isolation of CD8+ and CD4+ T cells was performed negatively, whereas enrichment of TEMRA cells was done by FACS. There are 12 residues in the CDR3. V gave up 6 bases and J gave up 6 bases, with 14 bases separating them. The germline gives CDR1 DFQATT, CDR2 SNEGSKA (reference sequence). Reverse transcription of roughly 0.5 to 1 ug RNA was carried out with random hexamers. The TCR beta CDR3 was amplified by immunoSEQ multiplex PCR across 54 Vbeta, 13 Jbeta. In TCRdb, the immunoSEQ multiplex PCR reads were re-called with MiXCR into one record per CDR3 protein. This table holds 400,000 to 550,000 distinct CDR3 sequences, 85% to 90% found once.

This chain joins TRBV20-1 and TRBJ1-2, with D unclear. The TCR was taken from a human donor with multiple sclerosis. Sequenced: CD8+ T cells from PBMCs. The CDR3 protein is CSAPTAWDGYTF. CDR3 coding DNA: TGCAGTGCGCCGACCGCGTGGGATGGCTACACCTTC.